A single sample is the source of the 15 T cell receptor beta chains below, sequenced in a study of blood T cell dynamics during melanoma immunotherapy (TCRdb year 2020). To prepare the library, the immunoSEQ multiplex PCR assay was applied. Imported from immuneACCESS, the table was reduced by TCRdb to in-frame sequences with V and J called. These copies leave out some clones; in studies compared against another copy, an unresolved V gene accounts for under half, and the cause of the remainder is not known. Counted in this sample were more than 10,000 clones; 70% to 90% of them appeared once. 4.4% of the sample is in the top ten clones. According to the study, the label for this sample's time point signals: pre-treatment baseline. Sequencing used blood, obtained from a patient treated with checkpoint blockade. The receptors here all came from a human donor with melanoma.

CDR3 protein: CASSLGTGLKQPQHF. CDR3 bases: TGTGCCAGCAGCTTAGGTACAGGGCTTAAACAGCCCCAGCATTTT. The rearrangement joins TRBV7-9 to TRBJ1-5; D possibly corresponds to TRBD1 (6 bases). The germline CDR1 and CDR2 sequences are SEHNR and FQNEAQ (reference sequence). The CDR3 length is 15 residues. V was shortened by 1 base and J by 7 bases, with 14 bases between the two germline ends.

The chain has TRBV5-6 and TRBJ2-7; D call uncertain. Germline CDR1 SGHDT, CDR2 YYEEEE. V gave up 0 bases and J gave up 8 bases, with 6 bases separating them. This CDR3 is built from 11 residues. CDR3 in amino acids: CASSLEGKQYF. The CDR3 DNA reads TGTGCCAGCAGCTTGGAAGGAAAGCAGTACTTC.

The chain employs TRBV27 and TRBJ1-2, with D possibly matching TRBD1 (5 bases). The length of the CDR3 is 15 residues. V was shortened by 3 bases and J by 8 bases, with 19 bases between the two germline ends. Germline assignment: CDR1 MNHEY and CDR2 SMNVEV (reference sequence). The CDR3 reads CASSFAPAGTGGYTF. CDR3 nucleotides: TGTGCCAGCAGTTTTGCGCCAGCGGGGACTGGCGGCTACACCTTC.

The chain joins TRBV5-4 to TRBJ2-3; the match to TRBD2 covers 7 bases. The CDR3 is made up of 16 amino acids. The V gene's germline CDR1 is SGHNT and CDR2 YYREEE (reference sequence). With V trimmed by 0 bases and J by 6 bases, 10 bases remained unmatched. The CDR3 is CASSLGTSRVSDTQYF. In DNA, the CDR3 is TGTGCCAGCAGCTTGGGGACTAGTCGGGTTTCCGATACGCAGTATTTT.

The genes are TRBV7-2 and TRBJ1-1; TRBD1 might be the D (5 bases). With 5 bases removed from V and 4 bases from J, the gap between germline ends came to 14 bases. The CDR3 is 14 amino acids. CDR1 is SGHTA and CDR2 is FQGNSA in the germline V gene. The CDR3 nucleotides are TGTGCCAGCAGCACCTATGGGGGGACCACTGAAGCTTTCTTT. It codes for CASSTYGGTTEAFF.

The chain has TRBV29-1 and TRBJ2-6, with a weak D call TRBD2 (6 bases). Between the trimmed V and J ends, which lost 0 bases and 0 bases, there was a span of 15 bases. Germline assignment: CDR1 SQVTM and CDR2 ANQGSEA. This CDR3 contains 18 residues. The CDR3 loop is CSVEELRGSLSGANVLTF. CDR3 bases: TGCAGCGTTGAAGAACTGCGGGGTTCTCTCTCTGGGGCCAACGTCCTGACTTTC.

The rearrangement links TRBV21-1 to TRBJ1-2; no check of the table's D call, TRBD1, against the DNA was made. TRBV21-1 is given as a pseudogene. The CDR3 has 18 amino acids. CDR3: CASSTEDSKQQENYGYTF. The CDR3 DNA is TGTGCCAGCAGCACAGAGGACAGTAAGCAGCAGGAAAACTATGGCTACACCTTC.

V gene TRBV11-2 combines with J gene TRBJ2-1; TRBD2 might be the D (6 bases). Trimming took 5 bases from V and 8 from J, leaving 7 bases between them. CDR1 and CDR2 (germline): SGHAT, FQNNGV. The CDR3 totals 11 residues. The CDR3: CASSPSDEQFF. Here the CDR3 DNA reads TGTGCCAGCAGCCCTAGCGATGAGCAGTTCTTC. Filled out from reference TRBV11-2 and TRBJ2-1, the complete variable domain reads EAGVAQSPRYKIIEKRQSVAFWCNPISGHATLYWYQQILGQGPKLLIQFQNNGVVDDSQLPKDRFSAERLKGVDSTLKIQPAKLEDSAVYLCASSPSDEQFFGPGTRLTVL.

The rearrangement joins TRBV30 to TRBJ2-2; D unresolved. The CDR3 totals 13 residues. V gave up 3 bases and J gave up 1 base, with 6 bases separating them. In germline, CDR1 is GTSNPN, CDR2 SVGIG (reference sequence). In DNA form, the CDR3 reads TGTGCCTGGAGATACGGGAACACCGGGGAGCTGTTTTTT. It specifies CAWRYGNTGELFF. Full variable domain (outside the CDR3, taken from reference TRBV30 and TRBJ2-2): SQTIHQWPATLVQPVGSPLSLECTVEGTSNPNLYWYRQAAGRGLQLLFYSVGIGQISSEVPQNLSASRPQDRQFILSSKKLLLSDSGFYLCAWRYGNTGELFFGEGSRLTVL.

The chain couples TRBV2 to TRBJ2-1; unclear D gene. Germline V gene data show CDR1 as SNHLY and CDR2 as FYNNEI. Trimming took off 3 bases at V and 2 bases at J, with 11 bases between the two ends. This CDR3 spans 15 amino acids. The chain's CDR3 is CASSEGPPTYNEQFF. The CDR3, as DNA: TGTGCCAGCAGTGAGGGCCCACCTACCTACAATGAGCAGTTCTTC.

The chain carries TRBV4-1 and TRBJ2-3; 7 bases fit TRBD1. J gave up 1 base and V 3 bases, and 10 bases lay outside the gene matches. CDR1 and CDR2 from the germline V gene are MGHRA and YSYEKL. This CDR3 is built from 17 residues. The chain's CDR3 is CASSHAPGQRRTDTQYF. The DNA of the CDR3 is TGCGCCAGCAGCCATGCCCCGGGACAGCGACGCACAGATACGCAGTATTTT.

V gene TRBV20-1 combines with J gene TRBJ2-1, with D unresolved. Germline assignment: CDR1 DFQATT and CDR2 SNEGSKA (reference sequence). V lost 0 bases and J 10 bases, leaving 7 bases between the germline ends. CDR3 size: 11 residues. CDR3 in DNA: TGCAGTGCTAGAGATAACATAGAGCAGTTCTTC. This gives the protein CSARDNIEQFF.

The chain employs TRBV7-9 and TRBJ1-5; 7 bases align to TRBD1. The V segment lost 1 base and the J segment 1 base; nucleotides outside the gene matches: 7. This CDR3 is built from 17 residues. Germline CDR1 reads SEHNR; CDR2 reads FQNEAQ (reference sequence). CDR3 loop: CASSLVQGDRSNQPQHF. The CDR3 bases are TGTGCCAGCAGCTTAGTCCAGGGGGATCGGAGCAATCAGCCCCAGCATTTT.

The chain carries TRBV29-1 and TRBJ2-1; tentatively, D is TRBD2 (7 bases). CDR3 length: 15 residues. Germline assignment: CDR1 SQVTM and CDR2 ANQGSEA. V gave up 5 bases and J gave up 5 bases, with 19 bases separating them. As DNA, the CDR3 is TGCAGCGTTCGGCTGGGGGCGGGAGATAACAATGAGCAGTTCTTC. Its translation: CSVRLGAGDNNEQFF.

The chain has TRBV14 and TRBJ1-2, with a tentative D call TRBD1 (6 bases). CDR1 and CDR2 from the germline V gene are SGHDN and FVKESK. V dropped 0 bases and J dropped 4 bases, with 15 bases sitting between them. The CDR3 has 16 residues. CDR3 nucleotides: TGTGCCAGCAGCCAAGATTACAGGGCCTCAACCTATGGCTACACCTTC. Its protein product is CASSQDYRASTYGYTF. Full variable domain (outside the CDR3, taken from reference TRBV14 and TRBJ1-2): EAGVTQFPSHSVIEKGQTVTLRCDPISGHDNLYWYRRVMGKEIKFLLHFVKESKQDESGMPNNRFLAERTGGTYSTLKVQPAELEDSGVYFCASSQDYRASTYGYTFGSGTRLTVV.